This T cell receptor beta chain was sequenced during a study of blood T cells in healthy people across ages. Whole-study context: Template-switching capture recovered about one barcoded beta molecule per two T cells.

This clonotype has just a few counts. The V gene lost 1 base and the J gene lost 8 bases, with 14 bases spanning the gap. The CDR3 extends over 14 amino acids. Looked up from germline, CDR1 is LGHNA and CDR2 is YNFKEQ. Russia was home to the donors, healthy Caucasian individuals aged roughly 6 to 90. Collection of about 9.4 milliliters of peripheral blood was performed for each donor. A second about 7 to 11 cycle PCR used barcoded and J-beta primers. MiXCR, applied by TCRdb to the 5' RACE reads, yields one record per CDR3 protein. The sample includes over 1,500,000 distinct CDR3 sequences, about 39% seen only once; the top ten take 20% to 25%.

The J gene is TRBJ1-2, the V gene TRBV4-2; D is possibly TRBD1 (5 bases). This TCR derives from a human donor in good health. The specimen was blood. The CDR3 DNA reads TGTGCCAGCAGCCAAGTTGGGGACGGACAAGGCTACACCTTC. Residues: CASSQVGDGQGYTF.